This TCR beta chain was sequenced during a study of T cells in Graves' hyperthyroidism and ophthalmopathy. Across the whole study: Peripheral blood was obtained at initial diagnosis, preceding any treatment.

This CDR3 is built from 14 residues. Trimming removed 6 bases at V and 5 bases at J, with 16 bases between. Germline V CDR1 and CDR2: MNHEY, SMNVEV (reference sequence). This clonotype has at least ten counts. The antigen remains unidentified. It was approximately 9.7 ml of fresh peripheral blood that supplied the PBMCs. General study points: Among thyroid clonotypes expanded above 0.001, most also appeared in blood. Model predictions of ophthalmopathy came a median about 6.3 months before onset.

Amplification targeted TCR beta CDR3 regions from RNA transcripts. First-round RT-PCR targeting the TCR CDR3 was performed with the HTBI primer set. TCRdb processed the multiplex PCR reads anew with MiXCR; each CDR3 protein has one entry. Found here are 350,000 to 450,000 distinct CDR3 sequences, about a sixth of them singletons; the top ten hold 30% to 35%. This TCR was recovered from a woman in her 30s with Graves' hyperthyroidism that later progressed to Graves' ophthalmopathy. Sequenced material: blood. V is TRBV27 and J is TRBJ1-2, with D possibly matching TRBD1 (6 bases). The CDR3 loop is CASSVRGGRYGYTF. As DNA, the CDR3 is TGTGCCAGCAGCGTGAGAGGGGGAAGGTATGGCTACACCTTC.